This T cell receptor (beta chain) was documented in a study of cytomegalovirus exposure and HLA in healthy donors (dated by TCRdb to about 2017). Context from the whole study: According to an earlier analysis of several hundred of the donors, 150 million to 200 million T cells yielded roughly 110 million unique TCR beta sequences and about 300 Gb of sequence data. An early release covering roughly 580 HLA-typed donors comprised 250 to 350 gigabases of sequencing data and around 86 million unique TCR sequences. Among the roughly 400 genotyped donors, approximately 81% belonged to the genetic ancestry cluster associated with self-reported Caucasian donors. The study was designed to test whether signatures of past pathogen exposure could be identified by cataloging public T cell receptors. The study profiled the T cell repertoires of 550 to 700 subjects by immunosequencing and related them to cytomegalovirus serostatus. A separate validation cohort of about 110 different subjects was used in addition to the roughly 670-subject first cohort. The study combined high-throughput TCR immunosequencing, statistical association of individual TCRs with disease status, and machine learning to predict cytomegalovirus infection status. A later analysis re-analyzed previously published TCR beta repertoires from hundreds of donors and added high-resolution HLA genotyping to study TCR occurrence patterns. Rather than using new phenotypic data, the later analysis identified candidate immune exposures from TCR beta sequences and from how often those sequences occurred across donors. An earlier analysis of 500 to 650 of the donors applied high-throughput TCR beta sequencing to assess whether each TCR beta V gene segment acted as functional or pseudogenic. Donor age, sex, ethnicity and CMV serostatus were collected together with the repertoire data. A later genetic analysis took genome-wide SNP genotypes for 398 of the 666 donors and used that subset as a discovery cohort. All discovery cohort repertoires had been generated using a single sequencing platform. Class I and class II HLA loci were covered by the typing at four-digit resolution. Typing coverage differed by locus: A, B, C, DRB1 and DQB1 were typed in roughly 620-640 donors, DQA1 in 500 to 550, DPA1 in approximately 600, and DPB1 in approximately 450. Four to six DR-DQ haplotypes were handled as single units for association and clustering, since linkage in the cohort was strong. Among a few hundred genotyped donors of the cohort, an average of about 240,000 unique TCR beta nucleotide sequences were sequenced per donor, around 20% of them non-productive.

About this clone itself: Which antigen it targets is not known. No base-level quality is on record; no much larger clone is a single base apart.

The cohort consisted of 670 or so healthy bone marrow donors. At the time of sampling, every cohort member was nominally healthy, though immune exposures that went unrecorded were likely present. The donor tested CMV seronegative and was one of the 352 seronegative cohort members. Each donor provided a peripheral blood sample, and peripheral blood mononuclear cells were used for TCR beta sequencing. Genomic DNA was extracted from the blood cell samples with the Qiagen DNeasy Blood Extraction Kit. CDR1 and CDR2, looked up from the germline V gene, are MNHEY and SVGAGI. V trim: 2 bases; J trim: 2 bases; unmatched bases: 6. Reading from cysteine to phenylalanine, the CDR3 counts 16 amino acids. Just the 48-base CDR3 DNA is kept, in frame starting at base 1. The protocol used for the library was the immunoSEQ multiplex PCR assay. For the multiplex PCR, a mixture combining 60 forward primers for TCR Vbeta segments and 13 reverse primers for TCR Jbeta segments was used. A multiplex PCR assay on genomic DNA amplified the CDR3 region of rearranged TCR beta genes. The amplified TCR beta libraries were sequenced on the Illumina HiSeq System as 87-base-pair reads. The authors processed their data as follows. A later analysis counted about 80 million unique TCR beta chains across the 650 to 700 repertoires, and 9 million to 14 million of these chains were shared by at least two donors. To remove PCR and sequencing errors, raw reads were error-corrected and collapsed into unique sequences using a nearest-neighbor algorithm that merged closely related sequences. CDR3 sequences were aligned to IMGT reference sequences to assign V, D and J gene segments. For a sequence to be retained, a match of at least six nucleotides to both a V gene segment and a J gene segment was required. Rearrangements were called productive when the CDR3 lacked stop codons and stayed in frame with V and J; all others were non-productive. Following IMGT convention, CDR3 was defined as the stretch from the second conserved V-encoded cysteine to the conserved J-encoded phenylalanine. Sequences without an unambiguous match to a single V gene segment were excluded from the earlier analysis of 450 to 650 of the donors. In an earlier analysis of 450 to 700 of the donors, V segments were called functional above 56.7% productive rearrangements and were called segregating when the between-donor standard deviation exceeded 5%. A statistical classification framework was developed to diagnose cytomegalovirus status using the catalog of TCR beta chain sequences. In a later analysis, TCR nucleotide sequences were compared against IMGT/GENE-DB human TR gene sequences so that V and J genes could be assigned. A later analysis assigned CDR3 sequences and most-parsimonious VDJ recombination scenarios with the TCRdist pipeline. In a later analysis, each TCR beta chain was defined by its CDR3 amino acid sequence together with its V-gene family, and reads without a unique V-gene family were excluded. To address suspected cross-contamination and a sequencing artifact, a later analysis removed roughly 640 highly shared, low-generation-probability nucleotide sequences. A later analysis calculated a clonal expansion index for each public chain from normalized within-repertoire ranks of inferred template counts. In a later analysis, generation probabilities were computed using a VDJ recombination model fitted to out-of-frame rearrangements, and the results were checked against IGoR. A later analysis scored TCR-TCR, TCR-HLA and TCR-CMV co-occurrence with hypergeometric tests, applying a repertoire-size bias correction to TCR pairs. In a later analysis, false discovery rates were estimated by permuting HLA or CMV assignments 20 times. In a later analysis, co-occurring TCRs were grouped using DBSCAN, with TCRdist sequence similarity added in when clustering inside HLA-allele-positive subsets. For co-occurrence clustering, repertoires with fewer than 30,000 or more than 120,000 public chains were excluded, along with four or five repertoires with anomalous nucleotide sharing. TCRdb's version of the immuneACCESS table is confined to in-frame rearrangements and falls short of the full clone set. An unresolved V gene accounts for under half of the shortfall where checked; the remainder is of unknown origin. Clone size and the V and J calls come from that table; the DNA yielded D and trimming. Within this sample are about 150,000 clones, with about four fifths of them counted one time only. About 1% of the sample goes to the ten largest clones.

The study at large found these results: Most TCR sequences were seen in very few donors, while some public TCRs were found in many individuals. The authors suggested that the approach could potentially be generalized to other disease states and immunological phenotypes. A later genetic analysis associated a missense DCLRE1C variant with V-gene and J-gene trimming of TCR beta chains, and an independent cohort replicated the association. According to a later analysis, parvovirus B19, influenza, CMV and Epstein-Barr virus appeared linked to several top co-occurrence clusters. The cohort was sequenced for TCR beta chains only, and without alpha or paired-chain data the features that could be detected were limited. In a later analysis, TCR association rates were found to vary across HLA loci, with the most associated TCRs seen for DRB1 alleles and the fewest for HLA-C alleles. Roughly uniform sequencing depth across donors was assumed in presence/absence analyses, although this assumption may not hold. When HLA alleles, especially DR and DQ, strongly co-occurred, TCR associations were difficult to assign to individual alleles. In vitro tests confirmed that a few of the cytomegalovirus-associated TCR beta chains recognize cytomegalovirus antigens. The earlier analysis of 450 to 700 of the donors excluded some 16 rarely observed V segments, including chromosome 9 orphons, because counts were too low. The classifier was reported to diagnose cytomegalovirus status with high specificity and sensitivity in both the original and validation cohorts. In a later analysis, HLA-associated TCR beta chains were found to be more clonally expanded and to have lower generation probabilities than equally common non-associated chains. A later genetic analysis reported fewer N-insertions in productive TCRs among donors in an Asian-associated ancestry cluster than the roughly 620-donor mean. Immune exposure information for the cohort was limited to CMV serostatus. The study gave a list of under 200 TCR beta chains associated with cytomegalovirus. According to a later analysis, most CMV-associated TCR beta chains appeared to be HLA-restricted, and the HLA associations seemed to be driven largely by CMV exposure. HLA typing was unavailable for some donors at each locus, so association tests used only the typed subset. Specific HLA alleles were associated with over 15,000 TCR beta sequences at a false discovery rate of 0.05 in a later analysis. Correlated functional status among segregating V segments might be attributable to linkage disequilibrium, but an unknown experimental factor could not be ruled out. A further reported finding was that TCR beta sequences accurately predicted the HLA-A and HLA-B alleles for most subjects in the first cohort. A cluster of highly shared sequence variants was judged likely to represent a technical artifact of the sequencing pipeline. Some IMGT-functional V segments, including TRBV6-2 and TRBV6-3, could not be told apart with the 87-base-pair reads, so those segments were excluded. In an earlier analysis of 587 of the donors, most TCR beta V segments appeared in productive rearrangements about 90% or about 30% of the time, broadly matching IMGT annotations.

This clonotype originated in a male donor in good health and CMV-seronegative. The chain is made from TRBV6-5 and TRBJ2-3, with 8 bases matching TRBD2. Source material: PBMCs. CDR3 reads: CASSYVAGGFTDTQYF. The sequenced DNA is TGTGCCAGCAGTTACGTGGCGGGGGGTTTCACAGATACGCAGTATTTT.